A selection of T cell receptor beta chains follows, all from one sample in a study of blood T cell repertoires in COVID-19. The data were produced by immunoSEQ multiplex PCR, yet TCRdb's version contains in-frame clones alone and is incomplete. The table includes over 400,000 clones, roughly nine tenths detected once. Sequenced material: peripheral blood. All receptors derive from a woman aged 50 to 65 with COVID-19, enrolled during active disease. CDR3s include the opening cysteine and the closing phenylalanine or tryptophan. The order of the fields is clone size, J gene, V gene, D gene, CDR3 protein, CDR3 DNA. A D gene is named only where the DNA matches it firmly. Clone size is stated in some rows and not others, as once, few, many or a class when expanded.

clone_size: NA; j_call: TRBJ1-3; v_call: TRBV10-3; d_call: TRBD1; cdr3_aa: CAISSTGAGNTIYF; cdr3_nt: TGTGCCATCAGTTCGACAGGGGCAGGAAACACCATATATTTT
clone_size: NA; j_call: TRBJ2-7; v_call: TRBV19; d_call: NA; cdr3_aa: CASSTPRVSDEQYF; cdr3_nt: TGTGCCAGTAGTACTCCCAGGGTTTCGGACGAGCAGTACTTC
clone_size: NA; j_call: TRBJ2-2; v_call: TRBV6-5; d_call: NA; cdr3_aa: CASTPIGGRGELFF; cdr3_nt: TGTGCCAGCACCCCTATAGGCGGGCGAGGGGAGCTGTTTTTT
clone_size: NA; j_call: TRBJ1-2; v_call: TRBV4-1; d_call: TRBD1; cdr3_aa: CASSPTGSNYGYTF; cdr3_nt: TGCGCCAGCAGCCCGACAGGGTCCAACTATGGCTACACCTTC
clone_size: NA; j_call: TRBJ1-1; v_call: TRBV7-3; d_call: TRBD1; cdr3_aa: CASSWDSNTEAFF; cdr3_nt: TGTGCCAGCAGCTGGGACAGTAACACTGAAGCTTTCTTT
clone_size: NA; j_call: TRBJ2-6; v_call: TRBV2; d_call: NA; cdr3_aa: CASSRHGKLQTGANVLTF; cdr3_nt: TGTGCCAGCAGTCGTCACGGGAAATTACAAACTGGGGCCAACGTCCTGACTTTC
clone_size: NA; j_call: TRBJ1-3; v_call: TRBV4-1; d_call: NA; cdr3_aa: CASSQEIGRGAGNTIYF; cdr3_nt: TGCGCCAGCAGCCAAGAAATTGGGCGGGGAGCTGGAAACACCATATATTTT
clone_size: NA; j_call: TRBJ1-2; v_call: TRBV9; d_call: TRBD1; cdr3_aa: CASKGGIGTVYGYTF; cdr3_nt: TGTGCCAGCAAGGGTGGGATCGGGACAGTCTATGGCTACACCTTC
clone_size: NA; j_call: TRBJ2-7; v_call: TRBV25-1; d_call: TRBD2; cdr3_aa: CASSEYRSGLSSYEQYF; cdr3_nt: TGTGCCAGCAGTGAATATCGTTCGGGACTAAGCTCCTACGAGCAGTACTTC
clone_size: once; j_call: TRBJ1-2; v_call: TRBV29-1; d_call: TRBD1; cdr3_aa: CSGETGGDGYTF; cdr3_nt: TGCAGCGGGGAGACAGGGGGCGATGGCTACACCTTC
clone_size: NA; j_call: TRBJ1-3; v_call: TRBV5-6; d_call: NA; cdr3_aa: CASSLGLSGNTIYF; cdr3_nt: TGTGCCAGCAGCTTGGGGCTCTCTGGAAACACCATATATTTT